The rows below give T cell receptor beta chains drawn from one sample of a study of T cell responses to AZD1222 COVID-19 vaccine. Libraries were prepared by immunoSEQ multiplex PCR; TCRdb keeps only in-frame clonotypes and omits some of them. The profile covers about 110,000 clones, with over 80% appearing a single time and approximately 7.6% taken by the ten largest. The starting material was peripheral blood, obtained on day 0 of AZD1222 vaccination. All receptors derive from an adult in good health. CDR3s include the opening cysteine and the closing phenylalanine or tryptophan. D genes are given only for firm matches. Part of the rows lack a size; the others show once, few, many or a class for expanded clones.

abundance	v_gene	d_gene	j_gene	CDR3nt	CDR3aa
-	TRBV5-1	-	TRBJ2-5	TGCGCCAGCAGCTTGGCTCTCCCGGGGCCCCAAGAGACCCAGTACTTC	CASSLALPGPQETQYF
-	TRBV19	TRBD1	TRBJ1-2	TGTGCCAGTAGTATAGGGGGGACAGGAATTAACTATGGCTACACCTTC	CASSIGGTGINYGYTF
few	TRBV10-3	TRBD2	TRBJ2-1	TGTGCCATCAGTGAAGCGGGGGGTTACAATGAGCAGTTCTTC	CAISEAGGYNEQFF
-	TRBV3-1/TRBV3-2	-	TRBJ1-6	TGTGCCAGCAGCCAAGATCCCCGCAGGGGATATAATTCACCCCTCCACTTT	CASSQDPRRGYNSPLHF
-	TRBV6-5	TRBD1	TRBJ1-2	TGTGCCAGCAGTTTACAGGGGGCCGCATATGGCTACACCTTC	CASSLQGAAYGYTF
-	TRBV5-1	-	TRBJ1-2	TGCGCCAGCAGCTCCGACGGTAACTATGGCTACACCTTC	CASSSDGNYGYTF
-	TRBV27	TRBD2	TRBJ2-1	TGTGCCAGCAGTCCCCAGTTGTGGGCTAGCGGGAAAAACGAGCAGTTCTTC	CASSPQLWASGKNEQFF
once	TRBV5-6	-	TRBJ1-4	TGTGCCAGCAGCTTGGGGATCAGGACAACAACTAATGAAAAACTGTTTTTT	CASSLGIRTTTNEKLFF
-	TRBV5-6	TRBD2	TRBJ2-2	TGTGCCAGCTCCCTGACTAGCGGGAGGGCCGGGCACGGGGAGCTGTTTTTT	CASSLTSGRAGHGELFF
-	TRBV10-3	-	TRBJ2-2	TGTGCCATCAGCCCATACACCGGGGAGCTGTTTTTT	CAISPYTGELFF
-	TRBV18	TRBD1	TRBJ1-1	TGTGCCAGCTCATCACAGGGGATCGGTTTGAACACTGAAGCTTTCTTT	CASSSQGIGLNTEAFF
-	TRBV6-5	-	TRBJ1-1	TGTGCCAGCAGTCGCCGGGCCCTGGACACTGAAGCTTTCTTT	CASSRRALDTEAFF
once	TRBV5-1	-	TRBJ1-6	TGCGCCAGCAACGAAGACAGTAATTCACCCCTCCACTTT	CASNEDSNSPLHF
-	TRBV3-1/TRBV3-2	-	TRBJ2-1	TGTGCCAGCAGCCAAGGGGGTAGCAATGAGCAGTTCTTC	CASSQGGSNEQFF
-	TRBV5-8	-	TRBJ1-5	TGTGCCAGCACCCGGGGGATCGCGAGCAATCAGCCCCAGCATTTT	CASTRGIASNQPQHF
-	TRBV10-3	TRBD1	TRBJ2-1	TGTGCCATCAGTCCCGGGACAGGGATTTACAATGAGCAGTTCTTC	CAISPGTGIYNEQFF
-	TRBV11-2	-	TRBJ2-6	TGTGCCAGCAGCTCCTATGAGATCTCTGGGGCCAACGTCCTGACTTTC	CASSSYEISGANVLTF
-	TRBV2	-	TRBJ2-7	TGTGCCAGCAGCGCGCTAGACTACGAGCAGTACTTC	CASSALDYEQYF
few	TRBV10-3	-	TRBJ1-1	TGTGCCATCAGTGGTTGGGGGGACACTGAAGCTTTCTTT	CAISGWGDTEAFF
-	TRBV27	-	TRBJ1-1	TGTGCCAGCAGTTTACGACCAGGGGTTACTGAAGCTTTCTTT	CASSLRPGVTEAFF
few	TRBV3-1/TRBV3-2	TRBD1	TRBJ1-2	TGTGCCAGCAGCCGCCGACAGGGATATACCGGCAGCTATGGCTACACCTTC	CASSRRQGYTGSYGYTF
-	TRBV18	TRBD1	TRBJ1-2	TGTGCCAGCTCGCCCGGACAGGATAACTATGGCTACACCTTC	CASSPGQDNYGYTF
-	TRBV19	-	TRBJ1-5	TGTGCCAGTAGCACTGGACAGATCAATCAGCCCCAGCATTTT	CASSTGQINQPQHF
-	TRBV29-1	-	TRBJ2-2	TGCAGCGTGAACAGAGGGACCGGGGAGCTGTTTTTT	CSVNRGTGELFF
-	TRBV4-2	TRBD1	TRBJ1-4	TGTGCCAGCAGCCAAGATCTTGGGACAGGGATGGGGGAAAAACTGTTTTTT	CASSQDLGTGMGEKLFF
-	TRBV30	-	TRBJ2-2	TGTGCCTGGAGTGGAGTTTGGGGGTGGGGGACGGGACACCGCGGGGAGCTGTTTTTT	CAWSGVWGWGTGHRGELFF
-	TRBV4-3	-	TRBJ1-2	TGCGCCAGCAGCCAAGATCCCCGGTCGTGGGTTGGCTACACCTTC	CASSQDPRSWVGYTF
-	TRBV5-1	TRBD1	TRBJ2-5	TGCGCCAGCAGCCCCGGGACAGGGGTGGAGACCCAGTACTTC	CASSPGTGVETQYF
-	TRBV2	-	TRBJ1-4	TGTGCCATCTCGAGGGGATCAACTAATGAAAAACTGTTTTTT	CAISRGSTNEKLFF
-	TRBV6-1	TRBD2	TRBJ2-3	TGTGCCAGCAGTGAACCGACAGGACTAGCGGCCACACTAGATACGCAGTATTTT	CASSEPTGLAATLDTQYF
-	TRBV19	TRBD2	TRBJ2-1	TGTGCCAGCCTCTCGGGACTAGCGGGAGATGAGCAGTTCTTC	CASLSGLAGDEQFF
-	TRBV6-5	-	TRBJ2-7	TGTGCCAGCAGGACCCAATTGAACGAGCAGTACTTC	CASRTQLNEQYF
-	TRBV2	TRBD1	TRBJ1-3	TGTGCCAGCACGCGACAGGGTATCTCTGGAAACACCATATATTTT	CASTRQGISGNTIYF
-	TRBV7-9	TRBD1	TRBJ1-2	TGTGCCAGCAGCCCGACAGGGGGAGGCTACACCTTC	CASSPTGGGYTF
-	TRBV6-5	-	TRBJ2-7	TGTGCCAGCAGTTACGGCGAGAGCTCCTACGAGCAGTACTTC	CASSYGESSYEQYF
-	TRBV5-1	TRBD2	TRBJ2-3	TGCGCCAGCAGCTTCTCTGGGACTAGCGGGAGCACAGATACGCAGTATTTT	CASSFSGTSGSTDTQYF
-	TRBV20-1	-	TRBJ1-5	TGCAGTGCTAGTTCCCCCTTGGAGTTTTATAGCAATCAGCCCCAGCATTTT	CSASSPLEFYSNQPQHF
-	TRBV15	-	TRBJ1-3	TGTGCCACCAGCAGAGATCTGATAGGCTCTGGAAACACCATATATTTT	CATSRDLIGSGNTIYF
-	TRBV6-5	-	TRBJ2-5	TGTGCCAGCAGTCCCCCGGGCGGGAAGACCCAGTACTTC	CASSPPGGKTQYF
-	TRBV5-6	-	TRBJ1-2	TGTGCCAGCAGCCCGACGGGGGCTGACTATGGCTACACCTTC	CASSPTGADYGYTF
-	TRBV18	TRBD1	TRBJ2-7	TGTGCCAGCTCACTCGAGTTTGCCAGGGGGCGCAACGAGCAGTACTTC	CASSLEFARGRNEQYF
-	TRBV7-2	TRBD2	TRBJ2-2	TGTGCCAGCAGCTTATATCGGACAGCGGGAGTAGCCGGGGAGCTGTTTTTT	CASSLYRTAGVAGELFF
-	TRBV7-2	-	TRBJ2-3	TGTGCCAGCAGCTTGCTTGGTACCACAGATACGCAGTATTTT	CASSLLGTTDTQYF
-	TRBV20-1	-	TRBJ1-2	TGCAGTACCACATTTGGGTATGGCTACACCTTC	CSTTFGYGYTF
-	TRBV11-2	-	TRBJ1-2	TGTGCCAGCAGCTTAGTCGGCACACCATATGGCTACACCTTC	CASSLVGTPYGYTF
-	TRBV4-1	-	TRBJ1-5	TGCGCCAGCAGCCAAGAAGGTCGAGGCAATCAGCCCCAGCATTTT	CASSQEGRGNQPQHF
once	TRBV7-8	-	TRBJ2-1	TGTGCCAGCAGCCCTCTCTCCCGGGAGCAGTTCTTC	CASSPLSREQFF
-	TRBV7-9	-	TRBJ1-5	TGTGCCAGCAGCTCCGACTCGGGCGGCAATCAGCCCCAGCATTTT	CASSSDSGGNQPQHF
-	TRBV18	-	TRBJ2-3	TGTGCCAGCTCACTCGCCCAGGAAACAGATACGCAGTATTTT	CASSLAQETDTQYF
-	TRBV30	-	TRBJ1-3	TGTGCCTGGAGTGTAGGCCCTGGAAACACCATATATTTT	CAWSVGPGNTIYF
-	TRBV27	TRBD1	TRBJ2-5	TGTGCCAGCAGTTACATGGGACAGATCCAAGAGACCCAGTACTTC	CASSYMGQIQETQYF
-	TRBV30	-	TRBJ1-4	TGTGCCTGGACGGGGTCGGTGGGGAAACTGTTTTTT	CAWTGSVGKLFF
-	TRBV9	-	TRBJ1-1	TGTGCCAGCAGCGCCAGCGGACAGTCTGAAGCTTTCTTT	CASSASGQSEAFF
-	TRBV3-1/TRBV3-2	-	TRBJ1-5	TGTGCCAGCAGCCAAGAGATAGGGACGGAGCAGCCCCAGCATTTT	CASSQEIGTEQPQHF
-	TRBV7-2	-	TRBJ1-6	TGTGCCAGCAGCCTTAGTTGGGGGCCCAATTCACCCCTCCACTTT	CASSLSWGPNSPLHF
-	TRBV7-9	-	TRBJ1-3	TGTGCCAGCAGCTTAGCCGAGGGCGGCTACTCTGGAAACACCATATATTTT	CASSLAEGGYSGNTIYF
-	TRBV18	-	TRBJ1-1	TGTGCCAGCTCACCATTAAGAGGGGACACTGAAGCTTTCTTT	CASSPLRGDTEAFF